What follows describes a single TCR beta chain. Its specificity is not known. These data are taken from a study of post-analysis software for immune sequencing data. Study-level results: Roughly 5 TRBV segments, TRBV5-6, TRBV5-1 and TRBV20-1 among them, were found more frequent in patients than controls. Controls significantly exceeded multiple sclerosis patients in normalized Chao1 diversity.

CDR1 and CDR2 (germline): MNHEY, SVGAGI. The V gene end was trimmed by 2 bases and the J gene end by 9 bases; junction bases not matched to a gene: 7. This CDR3 is 16 amino acids long. Carried by the TCR beta cDNA libraries were unique molecular identifiers. TCRdb used MiXCR to reprocess the PCR reads, holding one entry per CDR3 protein. The table has approximately 630,000 distinct CDR3 sequences, more than 50% seen once. The rearrangement uses TRBV6-5 and TRBJ2-1; TRBD2 matches 13 bases. The sequencing input was blood. The receptor comes from a girl aged 2-15 years with multiple sclerosis. CDR3 region: CASSYRTSGSRGEQFF. DNA of the CDR3: TGTGCCAGCAGTTACCGGACTAGCGGGAGTCGAGGTGAGCAGTTCTTC.